This T cell receptor (beta chain) was found in a study of early T cells in non-severe SARS-CoV-2 infection. CDR3 size: 13 residues. With 2 bases removed from V and 4 bases from J, the gap between germline ends came to 12 bases. The germline V gene encodes CDR1 DFQATT and CDR2 SNEGSKA (reference sequence). Attached unique molecular identifiers marked individual cDNA molecules. TCRdb used MiXCR to reprocess the 5' RACE reads, holding one entry per CDR3 protein. The sample lists 80,000 to 100,000 distinct CDR3 sequences, around 10% occurring once. The table lists this clonotype with a few counts. The chain has TRBV20-1 and TRBJ2-7, with D perhaps TRBD1 or TRBD2 (5 bases each). The sample here was whole blood, taken at baseline. This clonotype was sampled from an adult who was a healthcare worker with PCR-confirmed SARS-CoV-2 infection or an uninfected control (not recorded which). DNA of the CDR3: TGCAGTGCTAGAAGGGACGGGTATTACGAGCAGTACTTC. It encodes CSARRDGYYEQYF.